The text below deals with one T cell receptor beta chain. These data originate in a study of T cells in Graves' hyperthyroidism and ophthalmopathy. Amplification targeted TCR beta CDR3 regions from RNA transcripts. HTBI primers were employed in a first-round RT-PCR of the TCR CDR3. TCRdb analysed the multiplex PCR reads with MiXCR anew, one entry per CDR3 protein. The sample comprises hundreds of thousands of distinct CDR3 sequences, more than 30% of which are singletons, and approximately 10% rests with the top ten. Germline CDR1 SGHRS, CDR2 YFSETQ. The CDR3 length is 14 residues. The J segment lost 6 bases and the V segment lost 0 bases, leaving 4 bases of the junction unmatched.

This chain links TRBV5-1 with TRBJ2-7, with TRBD2 matching over 9 bases. Sequences were obtained from blood. The source of this sequence is a man between 18 and 29 years old with Graves' hyperthyroidism. CDR3 sequence (DNA): TGCGCCAGCAGCTTGGGCGGGGGGGAGCCCGAGCAGTACTTC. This translates into CASSLGGGEPEQYF.